Listed below are T cell receptor beta chains from one sample, sequenced in a study of technical replicates of blood from several donors. Profiled with immunoSEQ multiplex PCR; TCRdb holds only in-frame clones, not every one. The profile covers tens of thousands of clones, with roughly 90% appearing a single time and about 0.35% taken by the ten largest. The sample taken for sequencing was T cells isolated from PBMCs. The receptor set was obtained from a human donor in good health. The CDR3 runs from the conserved cysteine through the conserved F or W. Each record gives: J gene, clone size, D gene, V gene, CDR3 DNA, CDR3 protein. D genes are given only for firm matches. Size is stated for part of the rows, as once, few or many counts, or as a class when the clone is expanded.

>TRBJ2-1|NA|NA|TRBV7-3
TGTGCCAGCAGCTCAAGGGGTAGCTCCTACAATGAGCAGTTCTTC
CASSSRGSSYNEQFF
>TRBJ2-7|NA|NA|TRBV28
TGTGCCAGCAGTCAGTACGAGCAGTACTTC
CASSQYEQYF
>TRBJ1-5|once|TRBD1|TRBV28
TGTGCCAGCAGTTTGGACAGGGGATCGCCCAATCAGCCCCAGCATTTT
CASSLDRGSPNQPQHF
>TRBJ2-3|NA|NA|TRBV6-6
TGTGCCAGCAGTTCAACCAGGAGCACAGATACGCAGTATTTT
CASSSTRSTDTQYF
>TRBJ1-1|NA|NA|TRBV6-5
TGTGCCAGCACTGTCAGGCGACAATACACTGAAGCTTTCTTT
CASTVRRQYTEAFF
>TRBJ2-2|NA|NA|TRBV30
TGTGCCTTCTCGGACAGAGCTATCACCGGGGAGCTGTTTTTT
CAFSDRAITGELFF
>TRBJ2-7|NA|TRBD1|TRBV20-1
TGCAGTGCGACAGGGAGCTACGAGCAGTACTTC
CSATGSYEQYF
>TRBJ2-1|few|NA|TRBV4-1
TGCGCCAGCAGCCAAGATTTGGCTCAGTTCTTC
CASSQDLAQFF
>TRBJ1-1|NA|NA|TRBV5-1
TGCGCCAGCAGCTTGGAGGGGGGGCGCCATGAAGCTTTCTTT
CASSLEGGRHEAFF
>TRBJ1-4|NA|NA|TRBV15
TGTGCCACCAGCAGAGACCCGACAGCAACTAATGAAAAACTGTTTTTT
CATSRDPTATNEKLFF
>TRBJ2-1|NA|NA|TRBV11-2
TGTGCCAGCAGCTTAGGCGGCCAAAATGAGCAGTTCTTC
CASSLGGQNEQFF
>TRBJ1-5|NA|NA|TRBV19
TGTGCCAGTGGCGACAGAAACATTTCTCCCCAGCATTTT
CASGDRNISPQHF
>TRBJ2-1|NA|NA|TRBV6-5
TGTGCCAGCGGGCCCACTAGCGAGCAGTTCTTC
CASGPTSEQFF
>TRBJ2-3|few|TRBD2|TRBV7-9
TGTGCCAGCAGCGCCCGGACTAGCCGCACAGATACGCAGTATTTT
CASSARTSRTDTQYF
>TRBJ1-4|NA|NA|TRBV19
TGTGCCAGTAGTGTATATAATGAAAAACTGTTTTTT
CASSVYNEKLFF
>TRBJ2-3|NA|TRBD2|TRBV2
TGTGCCAGCAGTGAGTCTAGCGGGAGGGCCCCCACAGATACGCAGTATTTT
CASSESSGRAPTDTQYF
>TRBJ2-7|NA|NA|TRBV9
TGTGCCAGCAGCGGATTGGACAGCGCTGACGAGCAGTACTTC
CASSGLDSADEQYF
>TRBJ2-7|NA|TRBD2|TRBV7-9
TGTGCCAGCAGCTTAGGGGGGGGAGGTGGGTCTATCTACGAGCAGTACTTC
CASSLGGGGGSIYEQYF
>TRBJ2-3|NA|NA|TRBV5-1
TGCGCCAGCAGCTTGGCCTCACTAGGGAGCGACACAGATACGCAGTATTTT
CASSLASLGSDTDTQYF
>TRBJ1-5|NA|NA|TRBV28
TGTGCCAGCACAACTAATCCCGGGACACTCTATCCCCAGCATTTT
CASTTNPGTLYPQHF
>TRBJ2-7|once|TRBD2|TRBV5-1
TGCGCCAGCAGCCCGAGCCCAGCGGGAGGTGGGGTTATAGAGCAGTACTTC
CASSPSPAGGGVIEQYF
>TRBJ2-3|NA|NA|TRBV28
TGTGCCAGCAGTTCCACTCCTTACAGCACAGATACGCAGTATTTT
CASSSTPYSTDTQYF
>TRBJ2-2|once|NA|TRBV7-3
TGTGCCAGCAGCCTAGGCACGGGGAACTGGGGGGAGCTGTTTTTT
CASSLGTGNWGELFF
>TRBJ1-4|NA|NA|TRBV7-9
TGTGCCAGCAGCGCAACCGGGAATAGTAATGAAAAACTGTTTTTT
CASSATGNSNEKLFF
>TRBJ2-2|NA|NA|TRBV5-4
TGTGCCAGCAGCTTGTACCTAGCGACCGGGGAGCTGTTTTTT
CASSLYLATGELFF
>TRBJ2-7|NA|TRBD2|TRBV27
TGTGCCAGCAGTTGGACTAGCGGGACGCGCGAGCAGTACTTC
CASSWTSGTREQYF
>TRBJ2-3|once|NA|TRBV10-1
TGCGCCAGCAGTGAGATAAGGGGATTAGATACGCAGTATTTT
CASSEIRGLDTQYF
>TRBJ2-1|NA|TRBD2|TRBV4-3
TGCGCCAGCAGTCAGGGACTAGCCGCACTATGGGAGCAGTTCTTC
CASSQGLAALWEQFF
>TRBJ2-3|NA|NA|TRBV6-6
TGTGCCAGCAGTTCTCGAGCGGAATCCTTCACAGATACGCAGTATTTT
CASSSRAESFTDTQYF
>TRBJ1-3|NA|TRBD1|TRBV5-6
TGTGCCAGCAGCTTGGGACAGGGGGTTTTATCTGGAAACACCATATATTTT
CASSLGQGVLSGNTIYF
>TRBJ1-1|NA|NA|TRBV29-1
TGCAGCGTTGAATGGCCAGGTGAAGGTCGTCTGGCACCCAACACTGAAGCTTTCTTT
CSVEWPGEGRLAPNTEAFF
>TRBJ2-2|NA|TRBD1|TRBV19
TGTGCCAGTAGTATGCAGGGGGTCTCGAACACCGGGGAGCTGTTTTTT
CASSMQGVSNTGELFF
>TRBJ2-7|NA|TRBD2|TRBV27
TGTGCCAGCAGTCAGGGACTAGAGTTCTTGGGCGAGCAGTACTTC
CASSQGLEFLGEQYF
>TRBJ2-7|NA|TRBD2|TRBV7-9
TGTGCCAGCAGCTCCGGGGGGGAATACGAGCAGTACTTC
CASSSGGEYEQYF
>TRBJ2-3|NA|NA|TRBV7-8
TGTGCCAGCAGCCCCGTGGGGGCGCCGCAGTATTTT
CASSPVGAPQYF
>TRBJ1-1|few|NA|TRBV7-9
TGTGCCACCGTACAGGGAACGGACACTGAAGCTTTCTTT
CATVQGTDTEAFF
>TRBJ2-1|NA|NA|TRBV6-5
TGTGCCAGCAGTTACGGCGGGGAAGACCCCTACAATGAGCAGTTCTTC
CASSYGGEDPYNEQFF
>TRBJ2-7|NA|TRBD2|TRBV7-3
TGTGCCAGCAGCTTAGGACTAGCGGGGAGCTCCTACGAGCAGTACTTC
CASSLGLAGSSYEQYF
>TRBJ2-1|NA|NA|TRBV20-1
TGCAGTGCCAGGCAAGGTAATGAGCAGTTCTTC
CSARQGNEQFF
>TRBJ1-1|NA|NA|TRBV11-3
TGTGCCAGCAGCCCCTGGGGGGGAGGCACTGAAGCTTTCTTT
CASSPWGGGTEAFF
>TRBJ2-6|NA|NA|TRBV7-2
TGTGCCAGCAGCTTTCTTTCCCCCGGGGCCAACGTCCTGACTTTC
CASSFLSPGANVLTF
>TRBJ2-2|NA|NA|TRBV10-3
TGTGCCGCCAGGGGTGGCGGGGAGCTGTTTTTT
CAARGGGELFF
>TRBJ2-1|NA|TRBD1|TRBV25-1
TGTGCCAGCAGTGACCCTCGGGACAGCTTCTACAATGAGCAGTTCTTC
CASSDPRDSFYNEQFF
>TRBJ1-2|NA|TRBD1|TRBV5-6
TGTGCCAGCAGCTTGCCCCGGGACCCAGGGGGCTATGGCTACACCTTC
CASSLPRDPGGYGYTF
>TRBJ1-2|NA|TRBD1|TRBV9
TGTGCCAGCAGCGTAGGGGCAGGGGGCATCTATGGCTACACCTTC
CASSVGAGGIYGYTF